This TCR beta chain was retrieved from a study of OX40 agonist ivuxolimab in advanced cancers. Study-wide context: Patients enrolled in dose escalation were diagnosed with hepatocellular carcinoma, melanoma, renal cell or head and neck cancer. Under the entry rules, prior anti-PD-1, anti-PD-L1 or anti-CTLA-4 therapy was allowed, and approximately 36% had some.

The repertoire was sequenced with immunoSEQ multiplex PCR; TCRdb's copy has only in-frame clones and lacks some. The profile covers 80,000 or so clones, with around 83% appearing a single time and about 8% taken by the ten largest. V was trimmed by 2 bases and J by 4 bases, leaving 11 bases between them. CDR1 is KGHSH and CDR2 is LQKENI in the germline V gene. The CDR3 extends over 14 amino acids. The sample was CD4+ or CD8+ T cells sorted from blood, taken in a trial of the OX40 agonist ivuxolimab. The rearrangement joins TRBV18 to TRBJ1-1, with TRBD1 as a possible D gene (6 bases). The receptor was derived from an adult with an advanced solid tumor such as melanoma, head and neck, liver or kidney cancer. CDR3 DNA sequence: TGTGCCAGCTCACCAGGGGGCGCAGGCACTGAAGCTTTCTTT. Translation: CASSPGGAGTEAFF.